These T cell receptor beta chains were read from a single sample in a study of OX40 agonist ivuxolimab in advanced cancers. Profiled with immunoSEQ multiplex PCR; TCRdb holds only in-frame clones, not every one. Among approximately 24,000 clones, just under 80% were seen once, and the ten largest hold 20% to 30%. The sequencing here drew on CD4+ or CD8+ T cells sorted from blood, taken in a trial of the OX40 agonist ivuxolimab. The receptor set was obtained from an adult with an advanced solid tumor such as melanoma, head and neck, liver or kidney cancer. Both conserved end residues are part of each CDR3. The D gene is left open where the match is weak. Clone size is given for some rows only: seen once, a few or many times, or a class if the clone is expanded.

D	V	J	size	DNA	CDR3
.	TRBV29-1	TRBJ2-7	.	TGCAGCGTTACCGACAGCAGACTATTATACGAGCAGTACTTC	CSVTDSRLLYEQYF
.	TRBV10-2	TRBJ2-5	.	TGCGCCAGCAGAGGACGGGAAGAGACCCAGTACTTC	CASRGREETQYF
.	TRBV2	TRBJ2-3	.	TGTGCCAGCAGTGGCGGGGGCGTTACGCAGTATTTT	CASSGGGVTQYF
.	TRBV5-6	TRBJ2-3	.	TGTGCCAGCAGCAACACTCCAGATACGCAGTATTTT	CASSNTPDTQYF
.	TRBV19	TRBJ2-1	.	TGTGCCAGTAGCTTTACTAGTGCAGTTGAGCAGTTCTTC	CASSFTSAVEQFF
.	TRBV11-1	TRBJ2-2	.	TGTGCCAGCAGCCTCTGGGCGAACACCGGGGAGCTGTTTTTT	CASSLWANTGELFF
.	TRBV2	TRBJ1-5	.	TGTGCCAGCAGCCCGGACGGAAGCAATCAGCCCCAGCATTTT	CASSPDGSNQPQHF
TRBD1	TRBV10-3	TRBJ1-1	.	TGTGCCATCAGTGAGGACAGGGGGTTCACTGAAGCTTTCTTT	CAISEDRGFTEAFF
.	TRBV7-9	TRBJ2-7	.	TGTGCCAGCAGCTTAGGCGGGTCCGAGCAGTACTTC	CASSLGGSEQYF
TRBD1	TRBV5-4	TRBJ2-5	.	TGTGTCAGCAGCAGGACAGGGTTCGAAGAGACCCAGCACTTC	CVSSRTGFEETQHF
.	TRBV27	TRBJ2-7	few	TGTGCCAGCAGTCCCTACGGCAGCTCCTACGAGCAGTACTTC	CASSPYGSSYEQYF
TRBD2	TRBV5-4	TRBJ2-7	.	TGTGCCAGCAGCTTGGAGGCTAGCGGGCTCTACGAGCAGTACTTC	CASSLEASGLYEQYF
.	TRBV15	TRBJ2-1	.	TGTGCCACCAGCAGAGAGGGTTTCCCCAATGAGCAGTTCTTC	CATSREGFPNEQFF
.	TRBV30	TRBJ1-1	many	TGTGCCTGGACTCGGATGGGCGCTGAAGCTTTCTTT	CAWTRMGAEAFF
TRBD1	TRBV4-2	TRBJ1-2	.	TGTGCCAGCAGCCAAGGGACAGGTGGCTACACCTTC	CASSQGTGGYTF